A single sample is the source of the 31 T cell receptor beta chains below, sequenced in a study of T cells after yellow fever vaccination. TCRdb redid the calling of the 5' RACE reads with MiXCR, one entry per CDR3 protein. The table has some 160,000 distinct CDR3 sequences, around 8.5% seen once; the top ten hold about a third. Here the sequenced sample was CD8+ T cells sorted from PBMCs, taken 45 days after the yellow fever booster vaccination. The receptor set was obtained from a man aged 18 to 29 who received the YFV17D yellow fever vaccine.

This clonotype has only a few counts. The CDR3 spells CASSSDLDRAGELFF. DNA for the CDR3: TGTGCCAGCAGCTCCGACCTGGACAGGGCTGGGGAGCTGTTTTTT. The V and J genes are TRBV7-9 and TRBJ2-2; 8 bases fit TRBD1. The CDR3 covers 15 residues. Per germline, CDR1 SEHNR and CDR2 FQNEAQ (reference sequence). After removal of 4 bases from V and 8 bases from J, the junction contained 9 bases not matched to a gene.

A few counts support this clonotype. The chain recombines TRBV5-6 with TRBJ2-5; tentative D call: TRBD1 (6 bases). V was clipped by 5 bases and J by 4 bases, with 15 bases between them. CDR1 is SGHDT, CDR2 YYEEEE, per germline. This CDR3 is 14 amino acids long. CDR3 amino acids: CASSTGITLETQYF. CDR3 DNA: TGTGCCAGCAGTACAGGGATTACGTTAGAGACCCAGTACTTC.

As regards this clonotype: Possible read error: a much larger clone is one base away. The chain couples TRBV7-9 to TRBJ2-7, with 10 bases identical to TRBD1. This CDR3 is built from 14 residues. CDR1 SEHNR and CDR2 FQNEAQ come from the germline V gene (reference sequence). The J segment lost 2 bases and the V segment lost 7 bases, leaving 5 bases of the junction unmatched. In DNA form, the CDR3 reads TGTGCCAGCACCCCCGGGACAGGGGCCTACGAGCAGTACTTC. Its translation: CASTPGTGAYEQYF.

This clonotype has a handful of counts. The chain combines TRBV7-9 with TRBJ2-3; 9 bases line up with TRBD2. The CDR3 contains 16 residues. The trim removed 5 bases at V and 1 base at J, leaving 7 bases unmatched. The germline V gene has CDR1 SEHNR and CDR2 FQNEAQ (reference sequence). DNA for the CDR3: TGTGCCAGCAGCGAACGCGGGGGGGCGGGCACAGATACGCAGTATTTT. It translates to CASSERGGAGTDTQYF.

This rearrangement joins TRBV12-3 or TRBV12-4 to TRBJ2-2; perhaps TRBD1 as D (6 bases). V lost 4 bases and J lost 8, with 8 bases in between. The CDR3 extends over 12 amino acids. This chain's CDR3 is CASSSGVGELFF. CDR3 nucleotides: TGTGCCAGCAGTTCAGGGGTTGGGGAGCTGTTTTTT.

This clonotype has a handful of counts. J is TRBJ2-5 and V is TRBV29-1; TRBD1 aligns across 10 bases. V lost 6 bases to trimming and J lost 2 bases; unmatched junction nucleotides: 3. Germline V gene lookup returns CDR1 SQVTM and CDR2 ANQGSEA. This CDR3 spans 13 amino acids. CDR3 in amino acids: CSVDRGEQETQYF. In DNA, the CDR3 is TGCAGCGTGGACAGGGGGGAACAAGAGACCCAGTACTTC.

This chain joins TRBV4-1 and TRBJ1-6, with D possibly TRBD1 on 6 matching bases. Germline CDR1 MGHRA, CDR2 YSYEKL. This CDR3 has 17 amino acids. Trimming stripped 0 bases from V and 6 bases from J, with 15 bases between. The CDR3 DNA reads TGCGCCAGCAGCCAAGATGTGCGGGACATCCCTAATTCACCCCTCCACTTT. Its protein product is CASSQDVRDIPNSPLHF.

This clonotype was detected only a few times. The V gene is TRBV15, the J gene TRBJ2-5; 8 bases map to TRBD2. Germline V lookup: CDR1 LNHNV, CDR2 YYDKDF (reference sequence). CDR3 length equals 15 residues. V lost 1 base and J lost 2; bases outside the gene matches: 3. The CDR3 DNA follows: TGTGCCACCAGCAGAGTTGCTAGCGGGCAAGAGACCCAGTACTTC. This encodes CATSRVASGQETQYF.

The chain joins TRBV5-1 to TRBJ1-2; TRBD1 matches 8 bases. Germline V lookup: CDR1 SGHRS, CDR2 YFSETQ. The V and J ends lost 4 bases and 7 bases, in that order; junction bases with no gene match: 6. The CDR3 runs to 13 residues. CDR3 DNA: TGCGCCAGCAGCGTGGACAGGGTGGGTGGCTACACCTTC. Translating it yields CASSVDRVGGYTF. The full variable domain, with the rest looked up from reference TRBV5-1 and TRBJ1-2, is KAGVTQTPRYLIKTRGQQVTLSCSPISGHRSVSWYQQTPGQGLQFLFEYFSETQRNKGNFPGRFSGRQFSNSRSEMNVSTLELGDSALYLCASSVDRVGGYTFGSGTRLTVV.

J is TRBJ1-2 and V is TRBV13; 8 bases are shared with TRBD1. Germline assignment: CDR1 PRHDT and CDR2 FYEKMQ (reference sequence). This CDR3 has 16 residues. J was trimmed by 1 base and V by 5 bases; bases with no gene match: 9. In DNA form, the CDR3 reads TGTGCCAGCAGCCGAGAACAGGGGGTTGGTAACTATGGCTACACCTTC. It encodes CASSREQGVGNYGYTF.

The chain employs TRBV7-2 and TRBJ1-6; D is unclear. Trimming removed 8 bases at V and 7 bases at J, with 15 bases between. Germline CDR1 reads SGHTA; CDR2 reads FQGNSA. The CDR3 has 14 amino acids. DNA for the CDR3: TGTGCCAGCGGACCCCTTACGAGAAATTCACCCCTCCACTTT. Translated, it gives CASGPLTRNSPLHF.

The genes are TRBV6-5 and TRBJ2-1; 7 positions match TRBD1. Losses at the gene ends were 5 bases for V and 0 bases for J; bases not matched to a gene: 7. This CDR3 is built from 16 residues. The germline CDR1 and CDR2 sequences are MNHEY and SVGAGI. CDR3 amino acids: CASSPTGVSSYNEQFF. The CDR3 DNA is TGTGCCAGCAGTCCTACAGGGGTAAGCTCCTACAATGAGCAGTTCTTC.

The chain uses TRBV20-1 and TRBJ2-7, with D perhaps assigned TRBD1 or TRBD2 (5 bases each). V lost 3 bases to trimming and J lost 5 bases, with 17 bases between them. This CDR3 has 14 amino acids. Germline assignment: CDR1 DFQATT and CDR2 SNEGSKA (reference sequence). CDR3 DNA: TGCAGTGCTAGGCCCCTGGGGGTGAGGGACGAGCAGTACGTC. Translation gives CSARPLGVRDEQYV.

This chain connects TRBV2 to TRBJ1-1; 7 bases fit TRBD1. The germline V gene encodes CDR1 SNHLY and CDR2 FYNNEI. J gave up 4 bases and V 7 bases, and 3 bases lay outside the gene matches. This CDR3 has 12 amino acids. The CDR3 nucleotides read TGTGCCAGCAAAAGGGGGCCCACTGAAGCTTTCTTT. It yields the protein CASKRGPTEAFF.

A few counts support this clonotype. The rearrangement joins TRBV6-2 or TRBV6-3 to TRBJ2-1, with D maybe TRBD2 (6 bases). There are 17 residues in the CDR3. The germline V and J ends were trimmed by 6 bases and 7 bases, with 25 bases remaining between them. Germline V gives CDR1 MNHEY, CDR2 SVGEGT. CDR3 region: CASRPPLTRRDSNEQFF. The DNA for the CDR3 is TGTGCCAGCAGACCCCCACTGACCCGAAGGGACTCTAATGAGCAGTTCTTC.

At least ten counts were recorded for this clonotype. This sequence joins TRBV7-9 and TRBJ2-2, with TRBD1 identical over 8 bases. J gave up 4 bases and V 5 bases, and 9 bases lay outside the gene matches. The CDR3 totals 16 residues. Germline values: CDR1 SEHNR, CDR2 FQNEAQ (reference sequence). The CDR3 bases are TGTGCCAGCAGCCCCATCCGGACAGGGCGCACCGGGGAGCTGTTTTTT. Translating it yields CASSPIRTGRTGELFF.

This clonotype was observed at least ten times. This chain uses TRBV7-9 with TRBJ2-1, with TRBD1 identical over 8 bases. V gave up 5 bases and J gave up 3 bases; unmatched junction bases: 9. CDR1 SEHNR and CDR2 FQNEAQ come from the germline V gene (reference sequence). This CDR3 has 16 residues. The CDR3 sequence: CASSVPGQARYNEQFF. CDR3 bases: TGTGCCAGCAGCGTGCCGGGACAGGCCCGCTACAATGAGCAGTTCTTC.

In this sample, this clonotype turned up a few times. V gene TRBV6-1 combines with J gene TRBJ1-5; D not certain. The V gene lost 6 bases and the J gene lost 0 bases, with 12 bases spanning the gap. This CDR3 comprises 15 residues. Per germline, CDR1 MNHNS and CDR2 SASEGT. CDR3 in DNA: TGTGCCAGCAGGACCTCAGGTCATAGCAATCAGCCCCAGCATTTT. This sequence encodes CASRTSGHSNQPQHF.

This clonotype was detected once. This chain links TRBV6-5 with TRBJ1-2; perhaps TRBD1 as D (5 bases). The CDR3 sequence is 15 residues long. V lost 0 bases and J lost 0, with 8 bases in between. Per the germline V gene, CDR1 is MNHEY and CDR2 is SVGAGI. CDR3 sequence reads: CASSYSTRANYGYTF. The CDR3 nucleotides read TGTGCCAGCAGTTACTCGACCAGGGCTAACTATGGCTACACCTTC.

V usage is TRBV7-9 and J usage is TRBJ1-5, with 7 bases identical to TRBD1. Per germline, CDR1 SEHNR and CDR2 FQNEAQ (reference sequence). V was pared by 4 bases and J by 7 bases, with 7 bases of the junction left unmatched. This CDR3 region has 14 residues. The CDR3 sequence is CASSSTTGTQPQHF. Written as DNA, the CDR3 is TGTGCCAGCAGCTCAACGACAGGGACCCAGCCCCAGCATTTT. Drawing the rest from reference TRBV7-9 and TRBJ1-5, the complete variable domain is DTGVSQNPRHKITKRGQNVTFRCDPISEHNRLYWYRQTLGQGPEFLTYFQNEAQLEKSRLLSDRFSAERPKGSFSTLEIQRTEQGDSAMYLCASSSTTGTQPQHFGDGTRLSIL.

This clonotype was seen at least ten times. The chain joins TRBV20-1 to TRBJ2-5, with D unresolved. V was cut by 6 bases and J by 2 bases, with 13 bases left in between. The germline V gene encodes CDR1 DFQATT and CDR2 SNEGSKA (reference sequence). This CDR3 is built from 13 residues. The CDR3 reads CSARDAEQETQYF. The DNA for the CDR3 is TGCAGTGCCCGAGACGCAGAACAAGAGACCCAGTACTTC.

This chain links TRBV6-5 with TRBJ2-3; D not certain. The ends were cut back, 4 bases at V and 6 bases at J, with 17 bases in the middle. The germline gives CDR1 MNHEY, CDR2 SVGAGI. This CDR3 contains 15 residues. This chain's CDR3 is CASSSLVGIGDTQYF. In DNA, the CDR3 is TGTGCCAGCAGTTCTTTAGTGGGGATTGGGGATACGCAGTATTTT.

This clonotype was counted only a few times. CDR3 amino acids: CASSYPRGKPLGYTF. The CDR3 nucleotides are TGTGCCAGCAGTTACCCTCGAGGCAAGCCTCTTGGCTACACCTTC. The J gene is TRBJ1-2, the V gene TRBV6-2 or TRBV6-3; D gene ambiguous. Germline V gene sequence: CDR1 MNHEY, CDR2 SVGEGT. The CDR3 spans 15 residues. The V end was cut by 2 bases, the J end by 7 bases, with 17 bases between.

The chain employs TRBV7-8 and TRBJ1-3; D is uncertain. The V end was cut by 1 base, the J end by 3 bases, with 7 bases between. Germline-derived CDR1 and CDR2 are SGHVS and FQNEAQ. This CDR3 is built from 14 residues. CDR3 in DNA: TGTGCCAGCAGCTTAGGAGGGCTTGGAAACACCATATATTTT. It translates to CASSLGGLGNTIYF.

This clonotype was picked up a small number of times. This chain uses TRBV5-1 with TRBJ1-1; D is unresolved. In germline, CDR1 is SGHRS, CDR2 YFSETQ. Trimming took off 4 bases at V and 2 bases at J, with 15 bases between the two ends. This CDR3 spans 15 amino acids. CDR3 bases: TGCGCCAGCAGCCCGCGGGGTCTCACCAACACTGAAGCTTTCTTT. Encoded protein: CASSPRGLTNTEAFF.

The chain employs TRBV6-5 and TRBJ1-1; D remains unclear. The germline V gene encodes CDR1 MNHEY and CDR2 SVGAGI. V lost 7 bases and J 0 bases, leaving 9 bases between the germline ends. CDR3 length: 13 residues. As DNA, the CDR3 is TGTGCCAGCATCGGGCGGCTGAACACTGAAGCTTTCTTT. Its protein product is CASIGRLNTEAFF.

This clonotype turned up a few times. The chain links TRBV27 to TRBJ2-7, with 8 bases matching TRBD2. Germline-derived CDR1 and CDR2 are MNHEY and SMNVEV (reference sequence). V gave up 6 bases and J gave up 0 bases; unmatched junction bases: 13. The CDR3 extends over 17 amino acids. In nucleotides, the CDR3 is TGTGCCAGCAGCATGCAAGCCGGGGGGGATGGCTCCTACGAGCAGTACTTC. Translated: CASSMQAGGDGSYEQYF.

This clonotype showed up just a few times. V gene TRBV6-2 or TRBV6-3 combines with J gene TRBJ1-1; D gene ambiguous. The CDR3 covers 14 residues. The ends were cut back, 4 bases at V and 4 bases at J, with 13 bases in the middle. Looked up from germline, CDR1 is MNHEY and CDR2 is SVGEGT. CDR3 loop: CASSSAGSSTEAFF. The CDR3 nucleotides are TGTGCCAGCAGTTCCGCCGGTTCGAGCACTGAAGCTTTCTTT.

The chain recombines TRBV4-1 with TRBJ1-3, with D hard to call. Germline V lookup: CDR1 MGHRA, CDR2 YSYEKL. The CDR3 length is 16 residues. Between the trimmed V and J ends, which lost 0 bases and 8 bases, there was a span of 17 bases. In nucleotides, the CDR3 is TGCGCCAGCAGCCAAGATCTCTTTTGGCTAGGACACACCATATATTTT. Protein: CASSQDLFWLGHTIYF.

The J gene is TRBJ2-3, the V gene TRBV7-9; 8 bases are shared with TRBD1. The CDR3 spans 15 residues. Germline assignment: CDR1 SEHNR and CDR2 FQNEAQ (reference sequence). Germline trimming cut 11 bases from V and 4 bases from J; bases unmatched to any gene: 14. CDR3 nucleotide sequence: TGTGCCGCTACGGTTTTACAGGGGGATTCAGATACGCAGTATTTT. Translation gives CAATVLQGDSDTQYF.

This clonotype was picked up many times. The V gene is TRBV5-5, the J gene TRBJ2-1, with 7 bases fitting TRBD1. Germline V gene sequence: CDR1 SGHKS, CDR2 YYEKEE (reference sequence). The CDR3 sequence is 15 residues long. Trimming removed 0 bases from V and 10 bases from J; junction bases left unmatched: 10. The CDR3 loop is CASSLVSGGLREQFF. In DNA, the CDR3 is TGTGCCAGCAGCTTGGTTTCAGGGGGTTTAAGGGAGCAGTTCTTC.